Presented here are 3 T cell receptor beta chains from one specimen sequenced in a study of identical twins listed by TCRdb under 2016. Libraries were constructed by 5' RACE. The sequencing machine was an Illumina HiSeq 2000. The public reads were reanalyzed by TCRdb: fastp trimming at Q25, MiXCR alignment, in-frame beta chains only. One record per CDR3 amino acid sequence lists the most common genes and DNA. Across this sample there are some 1,600,000 distinct CDR3 sequences, with about 30% seen only once. The top ten constitute about 0.3% of the sample. The sample comprised cord blood. Receptors originate from a newborn girl in good health.

The V and J genes are TRBV7-2 and TRBJ2-1, with TRBD1 identical over 7 bases. The germline gives CDR1 SGHTA, CDR2 FQGNSA. The CDR3 spans 15 residues. V was clipped by 5 bases and J by 1 base; unmatched bases: 5. DNA for the CDR3: TGTGCCAGCAGCCGGGGACAGCTTTCCTACAATGAGCAGTTCTTC. Residues: CASSRGQLSYNEQFF.

This clonotype was seen more than once but under ten times. V is TRBV7-9 and J is TRBJ2-7; the D is unclear. Per germline, CDR1 SEHNR and CDR2 FQNEAQ (reference sequence). Trimming shortened V by 5 bases and J by 1 base, and 12 bases separated the two germline ends. The CDR3 sequence is 14 residues long. CDR3 bases: TGTGCCAGCAGCCCAATGGGCAAATCCTACGAGCAGTACTTC. It codes for CASSPMGKSYEQYF.

Many counts were recorded for this clonotype. The V gene is TRBV29-1, the J gene TRBJ1-2, with TRBD1 identical over 7 bases. Germline values: CDR1 SQVTM, CDR2 ANQGSEA. The V segment lost 6 bases and the J segment 4 bases; nucleotides outside the gene matches: 5. CDR3 length: 12 residues. DNA for the CDR3: TGCAGCGTGCCGGGACAGCTCTATGGCTACACCTTC. This sequence encodes CSVPGQLYGYTF. Looking up the rest from reference TRBV29-1 and TRBJ1-2 gives the full variable domain: SAVISQKPSRDICQRGTSLTIQCQVDSQVTMMFWYRQQPGQSLTLIATANQGSEATYESGFVIDKFPISRPNLTFSTLTVSNMSPEDSSIYLCSVPGQLYGYTFGSGTRLTVV.